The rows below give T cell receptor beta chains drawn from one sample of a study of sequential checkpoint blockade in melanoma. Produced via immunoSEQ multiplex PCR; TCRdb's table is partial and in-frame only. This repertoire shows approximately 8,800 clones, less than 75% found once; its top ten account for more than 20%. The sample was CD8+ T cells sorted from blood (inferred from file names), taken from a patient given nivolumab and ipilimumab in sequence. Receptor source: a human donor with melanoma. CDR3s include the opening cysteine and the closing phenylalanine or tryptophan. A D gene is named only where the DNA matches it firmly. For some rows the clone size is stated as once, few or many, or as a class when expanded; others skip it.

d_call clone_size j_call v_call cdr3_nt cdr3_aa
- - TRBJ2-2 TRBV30 TGTGCCTGGGTCAATCAGTTCACCGGGGAGCTGTTTTTT CAWVNQFTGELFF
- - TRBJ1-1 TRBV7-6 TGTGCCAGCAGCTTAGGGAGGGGTGCCACTGAAGCTTTCTTT CASSLGRGATEAFF
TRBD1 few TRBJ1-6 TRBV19 TGTGCCAGTAGTATAGACGTCGGGGACAGCAATTCACCCCTCCACTTT CASSIDVGDSNSPLHF
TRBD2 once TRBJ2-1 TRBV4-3 TGCGCCAGCAGCCAAGATCAGTTTAGCGGGGGGGCCGGCGACAATGAGCAGTTCTTC CASSQDQFSGGAGDNEQFF
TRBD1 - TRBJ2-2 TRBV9 TGTGCCAGCAGCCCATTCGACAGGGGAGCCACCGGGGAGCTGTTTTTT CASSPFDRGATGELFF
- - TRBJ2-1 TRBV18 TGTGCCAGCTCTCCCCGGGACAACAAACCTCGGAATGAGCAGTTCTTC CASSPRDNKPRNEQFF
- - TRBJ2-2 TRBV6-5 TGTGCCAGCAGTTACTCAGGGGGGGCCAGCGGGGAGCTGTTTTTT CASSYSGGASGELFF
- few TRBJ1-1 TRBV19 TGTGCCAGTAGTATAGGGGAGACTGAAGCTTTCTTT CASSIGETEAFF
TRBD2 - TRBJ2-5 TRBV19 TGTGCCAGTAGTAGCGGGAGGGAGACCCAGTACTTC CASSSGRETQYF
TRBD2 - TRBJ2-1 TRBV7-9 TGTGCCAGCAGCTTAGGGGGGATGATTGCGCGGGGGGGCAATGAGCAGTTCTTC CASSLGGMIARGGNEQFF
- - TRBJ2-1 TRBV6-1 TGTGCCAGCAGTGAAGTCAGTAGCACCAATGAGCAGTTCTTC CASSEVSSTNEQFF
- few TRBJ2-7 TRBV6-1 TGTGCCAGCAGTTTGCGGGGGCTAGACGAGCAGTACTTC CASSLRGLDEQYF
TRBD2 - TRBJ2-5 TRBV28 TGTGCCAGCAGTTTATTCCGGGGGGGACTAGCGGGAGAGACCCAGTACTTC CASSLFRGGLAGETQYF
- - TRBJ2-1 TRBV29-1 TGCAGCGTTGAAGAAAGGGGTCTAGTCCGTGAGCAGTTCTTC CSVEERGLVREQFF
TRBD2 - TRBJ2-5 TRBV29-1 TGCAGCGTTGAATTTCGTCTAAACGGGAGGCAGACCCAGTACTTC CSVEFRLNGRQTQYF
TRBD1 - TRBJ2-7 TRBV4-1 TGCGCCAGCAGCCAAGATGGGCCAAGGGACAGCGATAAGTTATACGAGCAGTACTTC CASSQDGPRDSDKLYEQYF